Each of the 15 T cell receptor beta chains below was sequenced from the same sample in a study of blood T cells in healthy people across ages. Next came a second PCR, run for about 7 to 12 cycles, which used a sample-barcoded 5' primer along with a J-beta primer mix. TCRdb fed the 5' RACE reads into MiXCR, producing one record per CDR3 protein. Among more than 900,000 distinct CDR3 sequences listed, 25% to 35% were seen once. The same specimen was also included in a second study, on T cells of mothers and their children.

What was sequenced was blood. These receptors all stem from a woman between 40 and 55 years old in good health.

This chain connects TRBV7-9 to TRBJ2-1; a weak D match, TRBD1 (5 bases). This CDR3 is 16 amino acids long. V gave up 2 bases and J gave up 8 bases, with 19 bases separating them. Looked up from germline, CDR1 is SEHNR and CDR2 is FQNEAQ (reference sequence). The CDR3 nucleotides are TGTGCCAGCAGCTTACAGGACCCCAGGGTAGGGGATGAGCAGTTCTTC. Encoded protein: CASSLQDPRVGDEQFF.

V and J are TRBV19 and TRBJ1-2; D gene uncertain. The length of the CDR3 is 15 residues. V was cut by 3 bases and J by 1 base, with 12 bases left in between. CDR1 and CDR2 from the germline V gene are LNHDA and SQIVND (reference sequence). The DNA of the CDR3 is TGTGCCAGTAGTATGGGAAGAGGGATTAACTATGGCTACACCTTC. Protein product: CASSMGRGINYGYTF.

The CDR3 DNA sequence: TGTGCCAGCAGCTCACGGGCGTACCTAGCGGGTACCCACGATACGCAGTATTTT. Translating it yields CASSSRAYLAGTHDTQYF. The chain recombines TRBV13 with TRBJ2-3; TRBD2 aligns across 8 bases. J was trimmed by 6 bases and V by 4 bases; bases with no gene match: 18. The CDR3 runs to 18 residues. Germline lookup yields CDR1 PRHDT and CDR2 FYEKMQ (reference sequence).

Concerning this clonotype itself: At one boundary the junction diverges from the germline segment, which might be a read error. CDR3: CATGDGRGSCEQYF. CDR3 in DNA: TGTGCCACCGGTGACGGACGGGGCTCCTGCGAGCAGTACTTC. The chain uses TRBV24-1 and TRBJ2-7, with D perhaps matching TRBD1 or TRBD2 (5 bases each). CDR1 is KGHDR, CDR2 SFDVKD, per germline. The CDR3 is 14 amino acids.

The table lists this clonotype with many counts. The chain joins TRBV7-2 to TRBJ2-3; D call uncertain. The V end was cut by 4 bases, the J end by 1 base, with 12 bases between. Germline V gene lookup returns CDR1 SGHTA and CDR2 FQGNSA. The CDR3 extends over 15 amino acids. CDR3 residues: CASSSDRTGTDTQYF. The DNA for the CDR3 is TGTGCCAGCAGCTCGGACCGGACGGGCACAGATACGCAGTATTTT.

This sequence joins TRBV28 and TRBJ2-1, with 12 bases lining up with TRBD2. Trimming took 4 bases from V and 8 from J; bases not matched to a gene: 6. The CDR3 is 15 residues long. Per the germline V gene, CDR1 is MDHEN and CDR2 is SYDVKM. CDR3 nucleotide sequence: TGTGCCAGCAGTTACCCTAGCGGGGGGGCAGATGAGCAGTTCTTC. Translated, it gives CASSYPSGGADEQFF.

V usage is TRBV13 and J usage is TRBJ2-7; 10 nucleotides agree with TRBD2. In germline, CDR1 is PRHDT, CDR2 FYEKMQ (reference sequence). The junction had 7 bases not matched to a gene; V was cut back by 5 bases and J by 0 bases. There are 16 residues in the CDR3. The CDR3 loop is CASSQRTSGNSYEQYF. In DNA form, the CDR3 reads TGTGCCAGCAGCCAACGGACTAGCGGCAACTCCTACGAGCAGTACTTC.

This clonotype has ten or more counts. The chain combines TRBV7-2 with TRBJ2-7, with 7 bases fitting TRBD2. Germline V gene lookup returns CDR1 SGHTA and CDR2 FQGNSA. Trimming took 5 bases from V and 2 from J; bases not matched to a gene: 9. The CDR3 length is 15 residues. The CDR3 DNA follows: TGTGCCAGCAGCGTAACCGGGACTACAGCCTACGAGCAGTACTTC. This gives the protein CASSVTGTTAYEQYF.

Here the CDR3 reads CASSPRTGYTGELFF. The DNA of the CDR3 is TGTGCCAGCAGCCCTAGGACAGGGTACACCGGGGAGCTGTTTTTT. The chain employs TRBV7-3 and TRBJ2-2; 8 nucleotides agree with TRBD1. This CDR3 is 15 amino acids long. Germline V gene lookup returns CDR1 SGHTA and CDR2 FQGTGA. Trimming cost V 5 bases and J 3 bases; bases outside gene matches: 5.

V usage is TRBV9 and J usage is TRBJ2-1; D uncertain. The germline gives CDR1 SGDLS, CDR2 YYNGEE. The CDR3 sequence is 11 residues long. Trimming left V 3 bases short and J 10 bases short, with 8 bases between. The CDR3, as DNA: TGTGCCAGCAGCGGTCGAGCGGAGCAGTTCTTC. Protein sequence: CASSGRAEQFF.

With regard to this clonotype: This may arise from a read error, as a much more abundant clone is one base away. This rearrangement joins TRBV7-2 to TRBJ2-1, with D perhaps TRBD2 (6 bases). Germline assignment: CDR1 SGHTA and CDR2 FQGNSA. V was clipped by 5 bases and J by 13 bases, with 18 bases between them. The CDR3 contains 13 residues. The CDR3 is CASSPDYSETQFF. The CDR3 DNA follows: TGTGCCAGCAGCCCGGACTACAGCGAGACCCAGTTCTTC.

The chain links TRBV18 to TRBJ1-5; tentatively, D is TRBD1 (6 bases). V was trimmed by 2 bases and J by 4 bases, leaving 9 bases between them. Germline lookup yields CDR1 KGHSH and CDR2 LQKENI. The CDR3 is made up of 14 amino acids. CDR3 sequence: CASSPLGGNQPQHF. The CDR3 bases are TGTGCCAGCTCACCATTAGGGGGAAATCAGCCCCAGCATTTT.

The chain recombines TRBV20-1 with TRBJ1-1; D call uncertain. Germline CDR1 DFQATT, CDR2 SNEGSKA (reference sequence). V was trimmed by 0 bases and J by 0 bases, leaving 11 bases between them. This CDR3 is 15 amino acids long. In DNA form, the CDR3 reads TGCAGTGCTAGAGAAGCAAGTACGGTGAACACTGAAGCTTTCTTT. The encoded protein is CSAREASTVNTEAFF.

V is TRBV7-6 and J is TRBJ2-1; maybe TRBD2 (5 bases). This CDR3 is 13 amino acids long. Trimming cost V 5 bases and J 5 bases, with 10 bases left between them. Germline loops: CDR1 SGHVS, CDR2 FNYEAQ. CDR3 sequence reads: CASSMPGDNEQFF. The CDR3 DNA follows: TGTGCCAGCAGCATGCCCGGGGACAATGAGCAGTTCTTC.

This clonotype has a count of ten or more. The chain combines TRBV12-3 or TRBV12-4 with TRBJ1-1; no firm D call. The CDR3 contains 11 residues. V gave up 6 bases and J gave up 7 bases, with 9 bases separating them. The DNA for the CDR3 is TGTGCCAGCAGCTTGGGCAGTGAAGCTTTCTTT. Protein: CASSLGSEAFF.